This T cell receptor (beta chain) is from a study of blood T cell repertoires in COVID-19. Clones were sequenced by immunoSEQ multiplex PCR, and TCRdb holds only the in-frame ones, with some missing. Of 200,000 or so clones detected, more than 65% appear once; the ten largest clones hold around 7%. Germline lookup yields CDR1 WNHNN and CDR2 SYGVQD (reference sequence). The trim removed 7 bases at V and 1 base at J, leaving 8 bases unmatched. This CDR3 spans 15 amino acids. The V and J genes are TRBV10-1 and TRBJ1-1; 8 bases are a match to TRBD1. The sample consisted of PBMCs or T cells enriched from blood (not recorded which). This TCR derives from a middle-aged man who had recovered from COVID-19. CDR3 nucleotides: TGCGCCAGCACTCCGGACAGGGTGGCGAACACTGAAGCTTTCTTT. Its protein is CASTPDRVANTEAFF.